This TCR beta chain is from a study of T cell repertoires in cytomegalovirus infection. Study details: The authors relied on CMV epitopes, both recently identified HLA-C-restricted and well-studied HLA-B-restricted. Public TCR beta signatures indicated both CMV infection and matching HLA type.

The CDR3 loop spans 14 amino acids. From germline, CDR1 is MDHEN and CDR2 SYDVKM. V lost 11 bases, J lost 4 bases, and 21 bases lay in between. Whole-study results and caveats: Carriers of CMV and the relevant HLA type were discriminated by public TCR beta frequency. Dominating the ex vivo response were HLA-C-restricted CMV-specific TCR beta clonotypes.

TCRdb used MiXCR to reprocess the reads, holding one entry per CDR3 protein. The sample lists a few hundred thousand distinct CDR3 sequences; over 35% were seen once. Concerning this clonotype: As yet, its antigen is unknown.

The chain uses TRBV28 and TRBJ2-7; TRBD1 might be the D (8 bases). Here the sequenced sample was cultured PBMCs, taken from culture after CMV antigen stimulation. The receptor comes from a human donor in good health (CMV status not recorded). Some clones in this sample may be carry-over from other donors' samples. CDR3: CAAGDRTTMYEQYF. DNA for the CDR3: TGTGCCGCGGGGGACAGGACCACAATGTACGAGCAGTACTTC.